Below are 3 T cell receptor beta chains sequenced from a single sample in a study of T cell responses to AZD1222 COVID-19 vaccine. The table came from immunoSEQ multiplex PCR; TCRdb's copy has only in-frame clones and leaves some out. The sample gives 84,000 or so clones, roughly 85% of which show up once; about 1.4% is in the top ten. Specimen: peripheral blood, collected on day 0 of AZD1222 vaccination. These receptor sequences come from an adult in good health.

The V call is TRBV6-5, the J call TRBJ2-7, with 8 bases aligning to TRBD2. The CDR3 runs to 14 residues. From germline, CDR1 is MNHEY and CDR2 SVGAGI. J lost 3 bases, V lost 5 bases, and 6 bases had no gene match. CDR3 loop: CASSPPSGRYEQYF. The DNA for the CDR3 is TGTGCCAGCAGTCCTCCTAGCGGGCGCTACGAGCAGTACTTC.

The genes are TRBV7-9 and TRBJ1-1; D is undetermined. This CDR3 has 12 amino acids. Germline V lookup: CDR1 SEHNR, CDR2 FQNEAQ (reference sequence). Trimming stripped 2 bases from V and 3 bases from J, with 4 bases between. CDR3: CASSLQDTEAFF. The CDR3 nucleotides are TGTGCCAGCAGCTTACAGGACACTGAAGCTTTCTTT.

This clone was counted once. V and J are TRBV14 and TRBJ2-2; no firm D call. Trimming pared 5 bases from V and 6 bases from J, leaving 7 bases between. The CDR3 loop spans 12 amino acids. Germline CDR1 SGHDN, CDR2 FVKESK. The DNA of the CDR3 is TGTGCCAGCAGCTTATGGGCCGGGGAGCTGTTTTTT. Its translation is CASSLWAGELFF.